This T cell receptor (beta chain) comes out of a study of blood T cell repertoires in COVID-19. Study summary: Specimens from acute and convalescent COVID-19 originated in the United States, Italy and Spain. The cDNA or gDNA used as material had been derived from T cells, B-cell-depleted T cells, or PBMCs.

Original data processing: Quantification of nucleated cells was approximated via reference gene primer amplification. Profiled with immunoSEQ multiplex PCR; TCRdb holds only in-frame clones, not every one. That table furnishes V, J and clone size, whereas the DNA furnished D and trimming. The repertoire holds 360,000 or so clones, around 91% seen once, with about 7% in the top ten. Germline lookup yields CDR1 SGHRS and CDR2 YFSETQ. The CDR3 is 17 residues long. Trimming removed 0 bases at V and 1 base at J, with 14 bases between. The specimen sequenced was peripheral blood. This receptor was identified in a man between 18 and 35 years old with active or convalescent COVID-19. The genes are TRBV5-1 and TRBJ1-3; possible D gene TRBD1, 5 bases. In DNA, the CDR3 is TGCGCCAGCAGCTTGGTACCAACAGGTTATTCTGGAAACACCATATATTTT. It is translated as CASSLVPTGYSGNTIYF. The full variable domain, rest sourced from reference TRBV5-1 and TRBJ1-3, is KAGVTQTPRYLIKTRGQQVTLSCSPISGHRSVSWYQQTPGQGLQFLFEYFSETQRNKGNFPGRFSGRQFSNSRSEMNVSTLELGDSALYLCASSLVPTGYSGNTIYFGEGSWLTVV.